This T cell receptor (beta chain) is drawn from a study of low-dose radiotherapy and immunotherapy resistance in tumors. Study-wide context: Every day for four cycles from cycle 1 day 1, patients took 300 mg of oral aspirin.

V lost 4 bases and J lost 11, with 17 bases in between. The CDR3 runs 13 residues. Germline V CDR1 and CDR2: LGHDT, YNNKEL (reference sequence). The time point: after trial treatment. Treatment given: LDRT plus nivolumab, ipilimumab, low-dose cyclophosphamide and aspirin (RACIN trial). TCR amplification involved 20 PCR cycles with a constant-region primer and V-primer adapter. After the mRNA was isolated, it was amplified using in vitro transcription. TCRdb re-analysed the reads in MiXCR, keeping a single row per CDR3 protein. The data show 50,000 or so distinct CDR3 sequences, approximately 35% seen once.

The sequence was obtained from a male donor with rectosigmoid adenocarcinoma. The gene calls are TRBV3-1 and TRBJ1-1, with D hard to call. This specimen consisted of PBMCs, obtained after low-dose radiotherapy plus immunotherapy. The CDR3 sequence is CASSLIGVPEAFF. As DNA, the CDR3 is TGTGCCAGCAGCCTCATCGGCGTCCCGGAGGCTTTCTTT.